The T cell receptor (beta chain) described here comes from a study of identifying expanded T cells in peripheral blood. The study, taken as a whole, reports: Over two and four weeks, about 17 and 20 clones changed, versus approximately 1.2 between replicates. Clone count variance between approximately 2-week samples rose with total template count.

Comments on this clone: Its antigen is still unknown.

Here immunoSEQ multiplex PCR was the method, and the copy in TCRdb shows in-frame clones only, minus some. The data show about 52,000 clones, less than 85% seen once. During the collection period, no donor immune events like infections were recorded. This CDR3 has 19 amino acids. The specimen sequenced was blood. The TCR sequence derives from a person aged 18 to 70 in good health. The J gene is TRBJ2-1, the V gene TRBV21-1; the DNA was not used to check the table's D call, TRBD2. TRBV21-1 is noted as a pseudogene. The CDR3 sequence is CASSRMIGGAGEGYNEQFF. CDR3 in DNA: TGTGCCAGCAGCCGAATGATCGGTGGGGCGGGAGAGGGCTACAATGAGCAGTTCTTC.